Sequencing of this TCR beta chain was carried out in a study of OX40 agonist ivuxolimab in advanced cancers. V dropped 7 bases and J dropped 5; count of bases not matched to a gene: 12. CDR3 length: 17 residues. Germline V gene lookup returns CDR1 LGHNA and CDR2 YNFKEQ. Method: immunoSEQ multiplex PCR; TCRdb's copy keeps in-frame clones and lacks some. The sample has almost 85,000 clones; about 86% are singletons. This material consisted of CD4+ or CD8+ T cells sorted from blood, taken in a trial of the OX40 agonist ivuxolimab. This sequence originates from an adult with an advanced solid tumor such as melanoma, head and neck, liver or kidney cancer. The chain employs TRBV4-2 and TRBJ2-3, with 13 bases that match TRBD2. The CDR3 DNA is TGTGCCAGCACCAGACTAGCGGGGGGAACGACCGTAGATACGCAGTATTTT. Translated, it gives CASTRLAGGTTVDTQYF.